Below, 14 T cell receptor beta chains from the same sample are listed, as sequenced in a study of radiotherapy plus CTLA-4 blockade in lung cancer. The protocol was immunoSEQ multiplex PCR, while the TCRdb copy is restricted to in-frame clones and leaves out a portion. The top ten hold less than 2.5% of the sample, which has 85,000 to 120,000 clones, 85% to 90% seen once. The sequencing here drew on peripheral blood, taken from a patient treated with radiotherapy plus ipilimumab. The receptors were sampled from a human donor with non-small cell lung cancer that progressed on radiotherapy plus ipilimumab. Some clones in this sample may be carry-over from other donors' samples.

V usage is TRBV7-9 and J usage is TRBJ2-1; D remains unclear. Trimming took off 1 base at V and 6 bases at J, with 10 bases between the two ends. This CDR3 has 14 residues. From germline, CDR1 is SEHNR and CDR2 FQNEAQ (reference sequence). CDR3 sequence reads: CASSLVGNSNEQFF. CDR3 DNA: TGTGCCAGCAGCTTAGTGGGTAACTCCAATGAGCAGTTCTTC.

The chain has TRBV27 and TRBJ2-3; D is ambiguous. This CDR3 comprises 15 residues. Per the germline V gene, CDR1 is MNHEY and CDR2 is SMNVEV (reference sequence). V was cut by 5 bases and J by 0 bases, with 12 bases left in between. The CDR3 spells CASSPRMASTDTQYF. The CDR3 DNA reads TGTGCCAGCAGTCCGCGGATGGCTAGCACAGATACGCAGTATTTT.

The rearrangement uses TRBV5-1 and TRBJ2-3, with TRBD2 identical over 12 bases. In germline, CDR1 is SGHRS, CDR2 YFSETQ. The CDR3 is 16 residues long. V lost 3 bases to trimming and J lost 5 bases; unmatched junction nucleotides: 7. This chain's CDR3 is CASSSGLAGPRDTQYF. CDR3 sequence (DNA): TGCGCCAGCAGCTCAGGACTAGCGGGGCCCAGAGATACGCAGTATTTT.

The chain combines TRBV4-3 with TRBJ2-7, with TRBD2 as a possible D gene (5 bases). V dropped 2 bases and J dropped 0 bases, with 14 bases sitting between them. Germline V CDR1 and CDR2: LGHNA, YSLEER. The CDR3 length is 16 residues. As DNA, the CDR3 is TGCGCCAGCAGCCAACGCCCCGTTGGGAGCTCCTACGAGCAGTACTTC. Its protein product is CASSQRPVGSSYEQYF.

The V and J genes are TRBV7-8 and TRBJ1-1; D possibly corresponds to TRBD1 (5 bases). Germline CDR1 reads SGHVS; CDR2 reads FQNEAQ. Trimming stripped 1 base from V and 0 bases from J, with 12 bases between. The CDR3 contains 16 residues. CDR3 protein: CASSLVGASLNTEAFF. The CDR3 DNA follows: TGTGCCAGCAGCTTAGTCGGGGCATCCTTGAACACTGAAGCTTTCTTT. Based on the CDR3 plus reference TRBV7-8 and TRBJ1-1, the full variable domain is GAGVSQSPRYKVAKRGQDVALRCDPISGHVSLFWYQQALGQGPEFLTYFQNEAQLDKSGLPSDRFFAERPEGSVSTLKIQRTQQEDSAVYLCASSLVGASLNTEAFFGQGTRLTVV.

The genes are TRBV7-2 and TRBJ2-1, with D perhaps TRBD1 (5 bases). Looked up from germline, CDR1 is SGHTA and CDR2 is FQGNSA. This CDR3 region has 14 residues. The V and J ends lost 4 bases and 5 bases respectively, with 12 bases between them. CDR3 sequence (DNA): TGTGCCAGCAGCTCCTGGACAAGGAACAATGAGCAGTTCTTC. This sequence encodes CASSSWTRNNEQFF.

V gene TRBV28 combines with J gene TRBJ2-7; 8 positions match TRBD1. The CDR3 totals 13 residues. V lost 8 bases and J lost 2; bases outside the gene matches: 5. Germline CDR1 reads MDHEN; CDR2 reads SYDVKM. CDR3 coding DNA: TGTGCCAGCGCCGGACAGGGACCCTACGAGCAGTACTTC. This translates into CASAGQGPYEQYF.

For the CDR3, the DNA is TGTGCCAGCAGCTTAGATTTGACAGGGGGGATCTCCTACGAGCAGTACTTC. This gives the protein CASSLDLTGGISYEQYF. The rearrangement links TRBV11-2 to TRBJ2-7; TRBD1 matches 9 bases. V lost 0 bases and J lost 0; bases outside the gene matches: 6. Germline V CDR1 and CDR2: SGHAT, FQNNGV. This CDR3 is 17 amino acids long.

The rearrangement joins TRBV18 to TRBJ1-1, with a possible D match to TRBD1 (5 bases). V was cut by 5 bases and J by 1 base, with 8 bases left in between. CDR1 KGHSH and CDR2 LQKENI come from the germline V gene. The CDR3 length is 13 residues. DNA for the CDR3: TGTGCCAGCTCAAGGGGTTGGAACACTGAAGCTTTCTTT. Translated: CASSRGWNTEAFF.

This clone has only a few counts. The chain combines TRBV27 with TRBJ2-5; D unclear. The CDR3 sequence is 13 residues long. Germline CDR1 and CDR2: MNHEY and SMNVEV (reference sequence). Trimming cost V 6 bases and J 2 bases, with 10 bases left between them. The CDR3 DNA sequence: TGTGCCAGCAGGAAGGAGTGGCAAGAGACCCAGTACTTC. Translation gives CASRKEWQETQYF.

The gene calls are TRBV28 and TRBJ2-2; tentative D call: TRBD1 (5 bases). This CDR3 is built from 14 residues. Looked up from germline, CDR1 is MDHEN and CDR2 is SYDVKM. V lost 7 bases to trimming and J lost 2 bases, with 11 bases between them. CDR3 region: CASTVRANTGELFF. The CDR3 DNA is TGTGCCAGCACAGTCAGGGCTAACACCGGGGAGCTGTTTTTT.

V and J are TRBV5-5 and TRBJ2-7; TRBD1 matches 8 bases. The length of the CDR3 is 15 residues. J lost 3 bases, V lost 4 bases, and 9 bases had no gene match. Germline assignment: CDR1 SGHKS and CDR2 YYEKEE (reference sequence). This chain's CDR3 is CASSREGQAGYEQYF. The CDR3 region has the DNA TGTGCCAGCAGCCGAGAGGGACAGGCGGGCTACGAGCAGTACTTC.

This clone was observed a few times. The V call is TRBV9, the J call TRBJ1-2, with D possibly matching TRBD1 (6 bases). V was pared by 3 bases and J by 4 bases, with 16 bases between. The CDR3 is made up of 15 amino acids. Looked up from germline, CDR1 is SGDLS and CDR2 is YYNGEE. The CDR3 sequence is CASSGGGGAIYGYTF. The CDR3 bases are TGTGCCAGCAGCGGAGGAGGGGGGGCGATCTATGGCTACACCTTC. Together with reference TRBV9 and TRBJ1-2, the CDR3 gives the full variable domain: DSGVTQTPKHLITATGQRVTLRCSPRSGDLSVYWYQQSLDQGLQFLIQYYNGEERAKGNILERFSAQQFPDLHSELNLSSLELGDSALYFCASSGGGGAIYGYTFGSGTRLTVV.

Comment on this clone: Other DNA sequences of this sample code for an identical CDR3. The chain has TRBV11-3 and TRBJ2-2; 11 nucleotides match TRBD1. The CDR3 covers 16 residues. Trimming took 5 bases from V and 5 from J; bases not matched to a gene: 7. Germline V gives CDR1 SGHNT, CDR2 YENEEA. The CDR3 DNA reads as TGTGCCAGCAGCCCCCGGACAGGGGGCATAACCGGGGAGCTGTTTTTT. Encoded protein: CASSPRTGGITGELFF.